These 3 T cell receptor beta chains originate from one sample sequenced in a study of blood T cell repertoires in COVID-19. Sequencing was performed with immunoSEQ multiplex PCR; in TCRdb, only in-frame clones are kept and a portion is missing. This sample has hundreds of thousands of clones; about 87% occur once, and the top ten carry over 1%. The sample was peripheral blood. These receptor sequences come from a man between 65 and 85 years old with acute or convalescent COVID-19.

This chain links TRBV6-2 or TRBV6-3 with TRBJ2-7; 9 bases fit TRBD1. The CDR3 totals 12 residues. Germline trimming cut 4 bases from V and 6 bases from J; bases unmatched to any gene: 1. CDR1 is MNHEY and CDR2 is SVGEGT in the germline V gene. The CDR3 DNA reads TGTGCCAGCAGTTCGGGACAGGGCGAGCAGTACTTC. Amino acid sequence: CASSSGQGEQYF.

The chain combines TRBV6-1 with TRBJ2-6; D unresolved. CDR3 length: 15 amino acids. The germline V and J ends were trimmed by 0 bases and 1 base, with 4 bases remaining between them. The germline gives CDR1 MNHNS, CDR2 SASEGT. CDR3 protein: CASSEALSGANVLTF. CDR3 nucleotides: TGTGCCAGCAGTGAAGCGTTATCTGGGGCCAACGTCCTGACTTTC.

The chain uses TRBV7-2 and TRBJ2-6, with D unresolved. Between the trimmed V and J ends, which lost 1 base and 4 bases, there was a span of 17 bases. The CDR3 sequence is 18 residues long. The germline V gene has CDR1 SGHTA and CDR2 FQGNSA. CDR3 bases: TGTGCCAGCAGCTTAGGGGCTCCCTTAACCACCGGGGCCAACGTCCTGACTTTC. Translated, it gives CASSLGAPLTTGANVLTF.